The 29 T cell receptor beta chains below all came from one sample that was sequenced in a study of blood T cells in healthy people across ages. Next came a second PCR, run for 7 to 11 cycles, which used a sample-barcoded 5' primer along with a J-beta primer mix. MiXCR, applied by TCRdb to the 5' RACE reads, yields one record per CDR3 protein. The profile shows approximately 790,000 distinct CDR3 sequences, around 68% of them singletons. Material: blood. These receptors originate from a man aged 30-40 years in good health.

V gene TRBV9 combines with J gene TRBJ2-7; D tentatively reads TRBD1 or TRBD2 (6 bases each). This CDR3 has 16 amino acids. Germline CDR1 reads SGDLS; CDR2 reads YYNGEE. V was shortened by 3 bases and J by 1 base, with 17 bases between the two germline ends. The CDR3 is CASSEGITGRSYEQYF. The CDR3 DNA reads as TGTGCCAGCAGCGAGGGGATCACAGGGAGGTCCTACGAGCAGTACTTC.

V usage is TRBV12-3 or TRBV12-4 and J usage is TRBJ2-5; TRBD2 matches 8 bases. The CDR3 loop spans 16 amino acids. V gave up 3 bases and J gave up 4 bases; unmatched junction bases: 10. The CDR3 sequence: CASSFFGGGGSETQYF. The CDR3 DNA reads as TGTGCCAGCAGTTTCTTTGGCGGCGGGGGGTCAGAGACCCAGTACTTC.

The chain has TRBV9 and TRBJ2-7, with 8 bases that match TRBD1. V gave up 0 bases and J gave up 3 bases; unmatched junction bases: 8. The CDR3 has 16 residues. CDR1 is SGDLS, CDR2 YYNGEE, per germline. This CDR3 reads CASSVDGTGGIYEQYF. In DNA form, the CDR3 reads TGTGCCAGCAGCGTAGATGGTACAGGGGGAATCTACGAGCAGTACTTC. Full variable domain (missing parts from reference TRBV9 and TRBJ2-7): DSGVTQTPKHLITATGQRVTLRCSPRSGDLSVYWYQQSLDQGLQFLIQYYNGEERAKGNILERFSAQQFPDLHSELNLSSLELGDSALYFCASSVDGTGGIYEQYFGPGTRLTVT.

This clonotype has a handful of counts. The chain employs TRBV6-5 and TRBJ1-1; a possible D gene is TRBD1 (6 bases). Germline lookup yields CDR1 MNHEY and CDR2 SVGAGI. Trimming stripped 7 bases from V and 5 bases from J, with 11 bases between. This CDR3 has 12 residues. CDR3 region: CASTEGGTEAFF. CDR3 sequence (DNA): TGTGCCAGCACCGAAGGGGGAACTGAAGCTTTCTTT.

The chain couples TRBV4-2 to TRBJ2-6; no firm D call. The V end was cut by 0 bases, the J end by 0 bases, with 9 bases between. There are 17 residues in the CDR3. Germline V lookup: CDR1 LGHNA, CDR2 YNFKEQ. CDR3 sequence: CASSQETSSSGANVLTF. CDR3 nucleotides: TGTGCCAGCAGCCAAGAGACTTCCAGCTCTGGGGCCAACGTCCTGACTTTC.

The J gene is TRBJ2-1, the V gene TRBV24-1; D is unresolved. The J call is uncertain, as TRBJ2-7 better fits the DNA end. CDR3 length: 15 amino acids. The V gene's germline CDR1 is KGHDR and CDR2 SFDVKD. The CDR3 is CATSDLPGLGNEQYF. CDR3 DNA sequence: TGTGCCACCAGTGATTTACCCGGTCTGGGGAATGAGCAGTACTTC.

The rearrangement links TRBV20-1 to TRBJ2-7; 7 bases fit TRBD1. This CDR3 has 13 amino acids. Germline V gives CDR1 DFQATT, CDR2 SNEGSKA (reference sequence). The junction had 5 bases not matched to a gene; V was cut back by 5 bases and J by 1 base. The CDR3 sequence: CSAVGQSSYEQYF. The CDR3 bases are TGCAGTGCTGTGGGACAGAGTTCCTACGAGCAGTACTTC.

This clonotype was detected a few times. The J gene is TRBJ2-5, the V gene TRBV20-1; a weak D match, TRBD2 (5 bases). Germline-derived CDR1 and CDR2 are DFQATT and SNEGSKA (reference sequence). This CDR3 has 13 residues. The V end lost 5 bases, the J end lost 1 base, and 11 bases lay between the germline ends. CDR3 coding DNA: TGCAGTGCTTCCCGGGGAACCCAAGAGACCCAGTACTTC. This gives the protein CSASRGTQETQYF.

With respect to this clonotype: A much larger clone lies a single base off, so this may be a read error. The CDR3 DNA is TGTGCCAGCTCCAAAGAGGGCAGCCCTCAGACAGAGACCCAGTTCTTC. Protein sequence: CASSKEGSPQTETQFF. The chain combines TRBV18 with TRBJ2-5, with D tentatively TRBD1 or TRBD2 (5 bases each). The last part of the DNA fits TRBJ2-1 better; the J call may be wrong. The CDR3 spans 16 residues. Per the germline V gene, CDR1 is KGHSH and CDR2 is LQKENI.

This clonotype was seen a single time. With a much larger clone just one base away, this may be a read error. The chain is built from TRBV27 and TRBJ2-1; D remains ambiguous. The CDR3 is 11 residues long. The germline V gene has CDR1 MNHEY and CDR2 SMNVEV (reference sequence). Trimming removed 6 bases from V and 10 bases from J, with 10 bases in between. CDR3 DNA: TGTGCCAGCAGGAACACCTACGAGCAGTTCTTC. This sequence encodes CASRNTYEQFF.

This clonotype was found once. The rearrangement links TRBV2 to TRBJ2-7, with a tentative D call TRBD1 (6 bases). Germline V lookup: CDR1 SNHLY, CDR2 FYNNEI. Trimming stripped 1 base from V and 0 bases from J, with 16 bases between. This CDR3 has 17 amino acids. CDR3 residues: CASSEGPTGFSSYEQYF. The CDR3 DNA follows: TGTGCCAGCAGTGAAGGACCGACAGGCTTCAGCTCCTACGAGCAGTACTTC. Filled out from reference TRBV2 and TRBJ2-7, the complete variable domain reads EPEVTQTPSHQVTQMGQEVILRCVPISNHLYFYWYRQILGQKVEFLVSFYNNEISEKSEIFDDQFSVERPDGSNFTLKIRSTKLEDSAMYFCASSEGPTGFSSYEQYFGPGTRLTVT.

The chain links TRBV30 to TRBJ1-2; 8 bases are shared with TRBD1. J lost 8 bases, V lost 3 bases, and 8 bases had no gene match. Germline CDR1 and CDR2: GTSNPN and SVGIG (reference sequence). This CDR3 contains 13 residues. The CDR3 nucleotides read TGTGCCTGGAGAGACCAGGGGGCGGGGGGCTACACCTTC. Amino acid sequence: CAWRDQGAGGYTF.

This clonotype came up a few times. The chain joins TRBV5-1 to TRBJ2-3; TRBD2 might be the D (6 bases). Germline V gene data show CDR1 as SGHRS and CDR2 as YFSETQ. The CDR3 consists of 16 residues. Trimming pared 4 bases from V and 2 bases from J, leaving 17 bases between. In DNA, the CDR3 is TGCGCCAGCAGCCTGGGGAGGAATGAAGACACAGATACGCAGTATTTT. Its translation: CASSLGRNEDTDTQYF.

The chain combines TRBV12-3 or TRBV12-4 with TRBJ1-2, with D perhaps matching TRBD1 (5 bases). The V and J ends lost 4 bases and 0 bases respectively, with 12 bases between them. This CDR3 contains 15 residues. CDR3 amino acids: CASSSWTRTNYGYTF. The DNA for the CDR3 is TGTGCCAGCAGTTCCTGGACACGCACTAACTATGGCTACACCTTC.

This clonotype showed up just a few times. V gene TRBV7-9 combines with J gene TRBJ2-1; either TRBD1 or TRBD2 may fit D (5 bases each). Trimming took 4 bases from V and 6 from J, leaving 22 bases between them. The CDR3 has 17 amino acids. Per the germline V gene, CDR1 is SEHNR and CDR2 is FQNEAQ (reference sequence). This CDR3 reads CASSSRTGPDSGNEQFF. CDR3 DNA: TGTGCCAGCAGCTCTAGGACGGGGCCCGATTCCGGCAATGAGCAGTTCTTC.

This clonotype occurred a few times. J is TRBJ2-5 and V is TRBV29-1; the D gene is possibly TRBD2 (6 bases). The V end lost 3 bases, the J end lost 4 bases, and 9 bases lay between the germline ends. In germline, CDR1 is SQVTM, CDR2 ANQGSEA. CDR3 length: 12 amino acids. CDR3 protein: CSVERGGETQYF. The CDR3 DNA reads TGCAGCGTTGAGCGGGGCGGAGAGACCCAGTACTTC.

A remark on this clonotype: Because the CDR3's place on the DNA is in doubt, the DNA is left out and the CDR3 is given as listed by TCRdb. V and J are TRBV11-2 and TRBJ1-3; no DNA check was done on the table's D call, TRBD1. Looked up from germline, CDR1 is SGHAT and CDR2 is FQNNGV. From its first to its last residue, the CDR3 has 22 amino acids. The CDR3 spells CASSSPGTLSYEQYFGPGTIYF.

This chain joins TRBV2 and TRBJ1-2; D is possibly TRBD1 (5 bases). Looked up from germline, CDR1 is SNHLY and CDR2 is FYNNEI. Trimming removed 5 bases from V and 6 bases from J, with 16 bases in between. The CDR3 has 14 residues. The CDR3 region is CASSSKGLMDGYTF. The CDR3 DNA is TGTGCCAGCAGTTCTAAGGGGCTGATGGATGGCTACACCTTC.

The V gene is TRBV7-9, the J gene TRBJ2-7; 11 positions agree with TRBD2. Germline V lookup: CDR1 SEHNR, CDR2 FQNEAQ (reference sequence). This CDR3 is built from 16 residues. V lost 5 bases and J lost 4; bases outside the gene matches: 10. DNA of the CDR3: TGTGCCAGCAGCGTCCTACTAGCGGGGGAAAGGTACGAGCAGTACTTC. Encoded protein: CASSVLLAGERYEQYF.

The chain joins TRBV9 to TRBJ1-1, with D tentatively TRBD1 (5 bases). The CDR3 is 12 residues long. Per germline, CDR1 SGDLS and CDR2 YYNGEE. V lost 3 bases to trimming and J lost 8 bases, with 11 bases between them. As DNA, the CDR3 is TGTGCCAGCAGCGGGACATCCGGCGAAGCTTTCTTT. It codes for CASSGTSGEAFF.

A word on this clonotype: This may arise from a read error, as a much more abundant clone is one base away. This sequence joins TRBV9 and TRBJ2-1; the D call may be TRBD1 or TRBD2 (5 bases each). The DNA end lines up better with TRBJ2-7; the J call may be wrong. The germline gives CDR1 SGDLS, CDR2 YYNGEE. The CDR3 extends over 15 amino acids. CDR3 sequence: CASSVAGSSYNEQYF. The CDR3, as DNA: TGTGCCAGCAGCGTAGCAGGGAGCTCCTACAATGAGCAGTACTTC.

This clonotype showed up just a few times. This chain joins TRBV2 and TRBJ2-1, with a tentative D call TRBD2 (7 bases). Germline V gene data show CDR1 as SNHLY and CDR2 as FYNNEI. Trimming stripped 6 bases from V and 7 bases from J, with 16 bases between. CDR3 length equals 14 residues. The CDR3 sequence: CASRQQGGINEQFF. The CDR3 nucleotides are TGTGCCAGCAGACAACAGGGAGGGATTAATGAGCAGTTCTTC.

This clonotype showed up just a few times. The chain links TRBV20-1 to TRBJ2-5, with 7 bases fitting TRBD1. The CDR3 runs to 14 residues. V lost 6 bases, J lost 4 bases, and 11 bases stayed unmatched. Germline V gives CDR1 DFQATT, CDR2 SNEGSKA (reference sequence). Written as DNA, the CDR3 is TGCAGTGCACGGCAAACGACAGGGCCAGAGACCCAGTACTTC. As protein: CSARQTTGPETQYF.

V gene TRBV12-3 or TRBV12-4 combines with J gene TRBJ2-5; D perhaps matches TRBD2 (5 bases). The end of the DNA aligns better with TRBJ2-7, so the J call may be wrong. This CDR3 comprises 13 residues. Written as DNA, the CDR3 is TGTGCCAGCAGTGCCAGTCTAGCTTCCGAGCAGTACTTC. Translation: CASSASLASEQYF.

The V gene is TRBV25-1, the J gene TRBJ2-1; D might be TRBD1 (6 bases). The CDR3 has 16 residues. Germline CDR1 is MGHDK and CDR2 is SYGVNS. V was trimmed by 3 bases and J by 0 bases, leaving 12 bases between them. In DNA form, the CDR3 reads TGTGCCAGCAGTGAGCCAGGGGCCAGCTCCTACAATGAGCAGTTCTTC. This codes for CASSEPGASSYNEQFF.

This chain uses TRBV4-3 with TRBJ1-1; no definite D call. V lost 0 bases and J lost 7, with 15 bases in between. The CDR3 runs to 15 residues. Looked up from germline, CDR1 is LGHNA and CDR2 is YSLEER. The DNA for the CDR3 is TGCGCCAGCAGCCAAGACACCGGTGGCTGGAGTGAAGCTTTCTTT. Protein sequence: CASSQDTGGWSEAFF.

The CDR3 region is CASSFEGGSNTGELFF. The CDR3 DNA is TGCGCCAGCAGCTTCGAGGGGGGTTCGAACACCGGGGAGCTGTTTTTT. The chain has TRBV5-1 and TRBJ2-2; either TRBD1 or TRBD2 may fit D (6 bases each). Germline V gene sequence: CDR1 SGHRS, CDR2 YFSETQ. The V and J ends lost 2 bases and 0 bases respectively, with 11 bases between them. The CDR3 extends over 16 amino acids.

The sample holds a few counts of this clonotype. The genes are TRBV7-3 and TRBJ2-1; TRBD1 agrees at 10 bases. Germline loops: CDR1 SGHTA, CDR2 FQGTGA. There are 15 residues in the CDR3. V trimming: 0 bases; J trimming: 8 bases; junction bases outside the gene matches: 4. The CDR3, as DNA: TGTGCCAGCAGCTTAACGGGACAGGGGTTGCATGAGCAGTTCTTC. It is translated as CASSLTGQGLHEQFF.

The CDR3 loop is CAISEGQDSNQPQHF. The CDR3 nucleotides are TGTGCCATCAGTGAGGGACAGGATAGCAATCAGCCCCAGCATTTT. The V gene is TRBV10-3, the J gene TRBJ1-5; TRBD1 matches at 7 bases. With 2 bases clipped from V and 0 bases from J, the junction kept 1 base outside the gene matches. CDR1 ENHRY and CDR2 SYGVKD come from the germline V gene. This CDR3 is 15 amino acids long.